This T cell receptor (beta chain) was captured by sequencing in a study of vaccination and CD4 T cells after COVID-19. As to time point: late sampling 161 to 241 days after vaccination in three convalescent patients. The V gene's germline CDR1 is MDHEN and CDR2 SYDVKM. The germline V and J ends were trimmed by 2 bases and 5 bases, with 21 bases remaining between them. This CDR3 is built from 17 residues. TCRdb reprocessed the PCR reads via MiXCR and lists one record per CDR3 protein. The sample lists approximately 30,000 distinct CDR3 sequences, around 50% occurring once. The TCR originated in a human donor who had recovered from COVID-19. The specimen comprised CD4+ T cells from blood, sampled about 7 months after SARS-CoV-2 vaccination. This sequence joins TRBV28 and TRBJ1-1; D is ambiguous. CDR3 sequence reads: CASSLGGGMMMLTEAFF. The CDR3 DNA reads TGTGCCAGCAGTTTAGGTGGCGGAATGATGATGCTGACTGAAGCTTTCTTT. Full variable domain (missing parts from reference TRBV28 and TRBJ1-1): DVKVTQSSRYLVKRTGEKVFLECVQDMDHENMFWYRQDPGLGLRLIYFSYDVKMKEKGDIPEGYSVSREKKERFSLILESASTNQTSMYLCASSLGGGMMMLTEAFFGQGTRLTVV.